The clone carrying this T cell receptor (beta chain) occurred many times. Its target is not known. This entry is derived from a study of glioma-infiltrating T cells. The V and J ends lost 5 bases and 4 bases respectively, with 11 bases between them. The length of the CDR3 is 13 residues. Germline CDR1 SGHAT, CDR2 FQNNGV. Using RNA template, CDR3s of TCR alpha and beta were amplified with iRepertoire arm-PCR. TCRdb analysed the multiplex PCR reads with MiXCR anew, one entry per CDR3 protein. The data contain over 80,000 distinct CDR3 sequences, about 37% of them seen just once; the ten biggest clones take up roughly two fifths. Findings of the study overall: Gliomas, especially low-grade, showed above-expected tissue-blood divergence; non-neoplastic patients showed below.

The rearrangement joins TRBV11-2 to TRBJ2-5; D call uncertain. Input material: glioma tissue, nonneoplastic brain tissue, or PBMCs (not recorded which). The clonotype comes from a human donor with low-grade glioma or glioblastoma, undergoing nonglioma brain surgery, or in good health (not recorded which). The CDR3 coding sequence is TGTGCCAGCAGCCCGCCTTGGGTAGAGACCCAGTACTTC. This translates into CASSPPWVETQYF.